This T cell receptor (beta chain) was recorded in a study of blood T cell repertoires in COVID-19. Overall study: PBMCs, B-cell-depleted T cells, or T cells were the source of the cDNA or gDNA that made up the material.

This CDR3 has 17 residues. J lost 1 base, V lost 4 bases, and 8 bases had no gene match. CDR1 is SNHLY, CDR2 FYNNEI, per germline. Sequencing used immunoSEQ multiplex PCR; TCRdb keeps in-frame clones, though not all of them. This table holds around 130,000 clones, around 85% found once. Material for sequencing was peripheral blood. V and J are TRBV2 and TRBJ2-2; 8 bases match TRBD2. This TCR derives from a human donor in a cohort sampled during active COVID-19. The CDR3 spells CASSGASGHLNTGELFF. In DNA form, the CDR3 reads TGTGCCAGCAGTGGGGCTAGCGGGCATCTGAACACCGGGGAGCTGTTTTTT.